This T cell receptor beta chain was observed in a study of shared clonotypes between healthy human individuals. Study results and limitations: Among donors, the sharing of clonotypes was expected to be influenced by sequencing depth.

In the case of this clone: Its antigen is not known. A junction boundary mismatches the germline segment, possibly from a read error. Other DNA sequences in the same sample also yield this CDR3.

TCRdb's table, derived via immunoSEQ multiplex PCR, lists solely in-frame clones and lacks some. The profile shows just over 2,000,000 clones, about 95% of them singletons. From germline, CDR1 is LNHNV and CDR2 YYDKDF (reference sequence). This CDR3 spans 14 amino acids. This receptor was identified in a man aged 18 to 29 in good health. The genes are TRBV15 and TRBJ2-7; possibly TRBD2 for D (5 bases). Sequencing was performed on naive CD4+ T cells sorted from blood. As for subset: CD45RA+ positively selected. CDR3 sequence reads: CATSSAAGPYEQYF. CDR3 sequence (DNA): TGCGCCACCAGCTCGGCGGCGGGCCCCTACGAGCAGTACTTC. Drawing the rest from reference TRBV15 and TRBJ2-7, the complete variable domain is DAMVIQNPRYQVTQFGKPVTLSCSQTLNHNVMYWYQQKSSQAPKLLFHYYDKDFNNEADTPDNFQSRRPNTSFCFLDIRSPGLGDTAMYLCATSSAAGPYEQYFGPGTRLTVT.